This T cell receptor (beta chain) came from a study of blood T cell repertoires in COVID-19. Study as a whole: COVID-19 samples, acute and convalescent, were from the United States, Italy and Spain. From T cells, B-cell-depleted T cells, or PBMCs came the material, which was cDNA or gDNA.

Trimming took 2 bases from V and 3 from J, leaving 15 bases between them. This CDR3 is 15 amino acids long. Germline assignment: CDR1 SGHNT and CDR2 YYREEE (reference sequence). Original methodology: Scientists estimated how many nucleated cells there were by amplifying reference gene primers. Measured with immunoSEQ multiplex PCR; TCRdb has only the in-frame clones, and not every one. V and J calls and clone size come straight from that table; D and trimming were deduced from the DNA. The top ten clones hold approximately 5.1% of a sample with about 260,000 clones, around 84% of them seen once. Seattle patients were enrolled during active infection and followed longitudinally.

The source is a woman in her sixties or seventies with COVID-19, enrolled during active disease. The chain has TRBV5-4 and TRBJ2-7; maybe TRBD2 (5 bases). The source material was peripheral blood. The chain's CDR3 is CASSLGLEISYEQYF. The CDR3 region has the DNA TGTGCCAGCAGCTTAGGACTGGAAATAAGCTACGAGCAGTACTTC.